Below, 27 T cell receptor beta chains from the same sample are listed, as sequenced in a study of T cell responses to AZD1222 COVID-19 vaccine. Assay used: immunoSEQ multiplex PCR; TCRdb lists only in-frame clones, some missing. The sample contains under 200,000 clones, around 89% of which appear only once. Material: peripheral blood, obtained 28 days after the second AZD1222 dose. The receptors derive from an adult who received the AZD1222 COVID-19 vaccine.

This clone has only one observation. Here the CDR3 reads CASRTTTDTQYF. As DNA, the CDR3 is TGTGCCAGCAGGACTACCACAGATACGCAGTATTTT. The V call is TRBV6-5, the J call TRBJ2-3; a weak D match, TRBD2 (5 bases). The CDR3 consists of 12 residues. Germline V CDR1 and CDR2: MNHEY, SVGAGI. Deletions cut 6 bases from V and 2 bases from J, with 6 bases between.

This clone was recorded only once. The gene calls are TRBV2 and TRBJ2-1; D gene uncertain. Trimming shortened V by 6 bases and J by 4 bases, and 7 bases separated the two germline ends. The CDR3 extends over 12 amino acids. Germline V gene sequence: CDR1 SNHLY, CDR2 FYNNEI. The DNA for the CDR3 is TGTGCCAGCAGGGACGATTACAATGAGCAGTTCTTC. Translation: CASRDDYNEQFF.

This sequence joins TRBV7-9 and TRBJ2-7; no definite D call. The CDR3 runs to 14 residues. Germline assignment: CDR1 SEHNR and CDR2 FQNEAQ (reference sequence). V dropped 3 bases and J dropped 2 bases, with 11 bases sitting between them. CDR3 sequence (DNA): TGTGCCAGCAGCTTTCAGACAAACCCCTACGAGCAGTACTTC. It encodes CASSFQTNPYEQYF.

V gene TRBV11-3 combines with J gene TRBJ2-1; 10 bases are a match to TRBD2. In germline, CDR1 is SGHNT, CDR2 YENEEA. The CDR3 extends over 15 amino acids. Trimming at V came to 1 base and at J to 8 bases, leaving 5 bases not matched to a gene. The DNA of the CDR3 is TGTGCCAGCAGCTTAGGTCTAGCGGGAGTCGATGAGCAGTTCTTC. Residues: CASSLGLAGVDEQFF.

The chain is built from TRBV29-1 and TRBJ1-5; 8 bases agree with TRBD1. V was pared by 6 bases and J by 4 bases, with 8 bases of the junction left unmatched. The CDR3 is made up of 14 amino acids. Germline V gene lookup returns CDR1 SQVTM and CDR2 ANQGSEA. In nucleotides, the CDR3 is TGCAGCGTCAAAGGACAGGGAGAGAATCAGCCCCAGCATTTT. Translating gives CSVKGQGENQPQHF. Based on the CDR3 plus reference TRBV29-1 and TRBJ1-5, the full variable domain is SAVISQKPSRDICQRGTSLTIQCQVDSQVTMMFWYRQQPGQSLTLIATANQGSEATYESGFVIDKFPISRPNLTFSTLTVSNMSPEDSSIYLCSVKGQGENQPQHFGDGTRLSIL.

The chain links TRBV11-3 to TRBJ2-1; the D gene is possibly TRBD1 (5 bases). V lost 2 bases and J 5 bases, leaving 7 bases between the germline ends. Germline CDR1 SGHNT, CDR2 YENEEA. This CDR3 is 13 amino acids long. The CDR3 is CASSLFRDNEQFF. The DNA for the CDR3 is TGTGCCAGCAGCTTATTCAGGGACAATGAGCAGTTCTTC.

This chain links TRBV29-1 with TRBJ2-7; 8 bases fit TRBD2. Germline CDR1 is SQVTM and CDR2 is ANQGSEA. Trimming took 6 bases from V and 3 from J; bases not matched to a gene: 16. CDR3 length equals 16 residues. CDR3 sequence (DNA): TGCAGCGTACTAGGCAGCGGGAGAGGGGCGGTCTACGAGCAGTACTTC. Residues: CSVLGSGRGAVYEQYF.

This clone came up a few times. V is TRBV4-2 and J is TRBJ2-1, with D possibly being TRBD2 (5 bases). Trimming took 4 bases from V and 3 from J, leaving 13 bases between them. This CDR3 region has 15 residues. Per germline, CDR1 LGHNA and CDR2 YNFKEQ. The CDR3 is CASSPFGRGYNEQFF. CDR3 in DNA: TGTGCCAGCAGCCCTTTTGGGAGAGGCTACAATGAGCAGTTCTTC.

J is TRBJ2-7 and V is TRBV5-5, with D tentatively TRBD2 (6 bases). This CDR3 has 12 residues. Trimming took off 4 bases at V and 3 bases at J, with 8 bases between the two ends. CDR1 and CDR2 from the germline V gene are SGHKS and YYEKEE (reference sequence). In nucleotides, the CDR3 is TGTGCCAGCAGCCGGGACTTCTACGAGCAGTACTTC. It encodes CASSRDFYEQYF.

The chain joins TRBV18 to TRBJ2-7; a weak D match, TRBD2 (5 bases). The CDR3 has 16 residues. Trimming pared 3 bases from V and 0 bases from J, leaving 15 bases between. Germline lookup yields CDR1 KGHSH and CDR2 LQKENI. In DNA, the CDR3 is TGTGCCAGCTCACCGCCAGTTTTGGGGAGCTCCTACGAGCAGTACTTC. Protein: CASSPPVLGSSYEQYF.

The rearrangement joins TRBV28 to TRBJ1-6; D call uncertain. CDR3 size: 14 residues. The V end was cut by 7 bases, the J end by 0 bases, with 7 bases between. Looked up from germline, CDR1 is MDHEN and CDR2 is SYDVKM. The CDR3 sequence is CASTQSSYNSPLHF. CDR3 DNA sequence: TGTGCCAGCACCCAGAGCTCCTATAATTCACCCCTCCACTTT.

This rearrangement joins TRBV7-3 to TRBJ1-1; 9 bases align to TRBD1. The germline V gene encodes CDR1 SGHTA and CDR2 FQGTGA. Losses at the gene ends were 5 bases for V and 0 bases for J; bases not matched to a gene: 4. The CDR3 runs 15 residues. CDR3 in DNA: TGTGCCAGCAGCGTCGACAGGGGGTTGAACACTGAAGCTTTCTTT. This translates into CASSVDRGLNTEAFF.

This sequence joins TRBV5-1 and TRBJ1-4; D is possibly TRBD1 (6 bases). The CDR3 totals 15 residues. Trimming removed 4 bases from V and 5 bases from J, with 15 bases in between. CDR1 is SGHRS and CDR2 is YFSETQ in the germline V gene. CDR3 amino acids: CASSNPTGPNEKLFF. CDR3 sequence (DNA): TGCGCCAGCAGCAATCCGACAGGCCCAAATGAAAAACTGTTTTTT. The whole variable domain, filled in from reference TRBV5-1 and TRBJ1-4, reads KAGVTQTPRYLIKTRGQQVTLSCSPISGHRSVSWYQQTPGQGLQFLFEYFSETQRNKGNFPGRFSGRQFSNSRSEMNVSTLELGDSALYLCASSNPTGPNEKLFFGSGTQLSVL.

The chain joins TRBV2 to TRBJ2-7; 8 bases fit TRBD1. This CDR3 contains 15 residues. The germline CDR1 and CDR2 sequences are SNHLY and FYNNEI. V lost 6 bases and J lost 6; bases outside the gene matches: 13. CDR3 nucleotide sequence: TGTGCCAGCAGCCCCAGGGGGCGCGTAACTGGCGAGCAGTACTTC. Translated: CASSPRGRVTGEQYF.

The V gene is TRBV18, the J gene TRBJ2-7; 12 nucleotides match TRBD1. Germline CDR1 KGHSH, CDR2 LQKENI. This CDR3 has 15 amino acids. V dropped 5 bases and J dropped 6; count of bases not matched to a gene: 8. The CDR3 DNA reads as TGTGCCAGCTCAGACGGGACAGGGGGCCTTGGCGAGCAGTACTTC. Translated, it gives CASSDGTGGLGEQYF.

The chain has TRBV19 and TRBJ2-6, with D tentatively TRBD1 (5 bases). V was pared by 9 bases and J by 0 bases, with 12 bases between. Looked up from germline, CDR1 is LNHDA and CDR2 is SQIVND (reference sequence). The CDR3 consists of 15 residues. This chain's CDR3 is CASHRGDSGANVLTF. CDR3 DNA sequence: TGTGCCAGCCATAGGGGTGACTCTGGGGCCAACGTCCTGACTTTC.

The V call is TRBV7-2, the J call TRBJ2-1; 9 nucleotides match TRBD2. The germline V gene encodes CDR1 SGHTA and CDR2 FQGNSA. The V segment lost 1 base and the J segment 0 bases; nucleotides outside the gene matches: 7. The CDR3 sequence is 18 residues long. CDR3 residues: CASSLVLAGRSSYNEQFF. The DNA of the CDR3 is TGTGCCAGCAGCTTAGTCCTAGCGGGGAGGAGCTCCTACAATGAGCAGTTCTTC. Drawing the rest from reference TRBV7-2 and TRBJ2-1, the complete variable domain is GAGVSQSPSNKVTEKGKDVELRCDPISGHTALYWYRQSLGQGLEFLIYFQGNSAPDKSGLPSDRFSAERTGGSVSTLTIQRTQQEDSAVYLCASSLVLAGRSSYNEQFFGPGTRLTVL.

This CDR3 is CASSSPGYTDTQYF. In nucleotides, the CDR3 is TGTGCCAGCAGCTCCCCGGGATACACAGATACGCAGTATTTT. The chain links TRBV28 to TRBJ2-3; TRBD2 might be the D (5 bases). Trimming stripped 6 bases from V and 2 bases from J, with 12 bases between. The germline CDR1 and CDR2 sequences are MDHEN and SYDVKM. The CDR3 consists of 14 residues.

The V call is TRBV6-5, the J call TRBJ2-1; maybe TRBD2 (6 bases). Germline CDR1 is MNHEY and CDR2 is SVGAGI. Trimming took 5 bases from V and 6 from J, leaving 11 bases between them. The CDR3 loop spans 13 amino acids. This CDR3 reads CASSHRDFNEQFF. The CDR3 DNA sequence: TGTGCCAGCAGTCACCGGGACTTCAATGAGCAGTTCTTC.

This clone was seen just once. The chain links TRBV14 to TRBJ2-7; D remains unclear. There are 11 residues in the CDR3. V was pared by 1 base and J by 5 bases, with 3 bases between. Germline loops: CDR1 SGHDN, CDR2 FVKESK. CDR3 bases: TGTGCCAGCAGCCAAGCCCACGAGCAGTACTTC. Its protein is CASSQAHEQYF.

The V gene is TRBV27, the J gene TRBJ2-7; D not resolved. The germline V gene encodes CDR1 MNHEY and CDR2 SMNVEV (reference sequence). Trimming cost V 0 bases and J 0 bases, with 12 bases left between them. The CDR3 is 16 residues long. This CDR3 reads CASSLSAGQISYEQYF. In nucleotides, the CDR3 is TGTGCCAGCAGTTTATCCGCCGGCCAAATCTCCTACGAGCAGTACTTC.

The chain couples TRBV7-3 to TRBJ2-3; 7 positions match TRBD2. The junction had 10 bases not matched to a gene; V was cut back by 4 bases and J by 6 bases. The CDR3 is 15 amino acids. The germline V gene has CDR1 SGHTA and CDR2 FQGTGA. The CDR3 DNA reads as TGTGCCAGCAGCTCCGGACTAGACCCGTCCGATACGCAGTATTTT. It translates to CASSSGLDPSDTQYF.

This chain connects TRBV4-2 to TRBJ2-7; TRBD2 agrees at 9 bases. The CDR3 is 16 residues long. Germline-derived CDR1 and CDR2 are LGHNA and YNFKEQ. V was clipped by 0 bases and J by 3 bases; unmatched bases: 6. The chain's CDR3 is CASSQDLASGIYEQYF. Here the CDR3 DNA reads TGTGCCAGCAGCCAAGATCTGGCTAGCGGGATCTACGAGCAGTACTTC.

CDR3 coding DNA: TGTGCCAGCAGTAGGGAGACAGCTGGGGCCAACGTCCTGACTTTC. This codes for CASSRETAGANVLTF. This chain uses TRBV6-5 with TRBJ2-6; D is possibly TRBD1 or TRBD2 (5 bases each). Germline-derived CDR1 and CDR2 are MNHEY and SVGAGI. CDR3 size: 15 residues. With 5 bases removed from V and 2 bases from J, the gap between germline ends came to 10 bases.

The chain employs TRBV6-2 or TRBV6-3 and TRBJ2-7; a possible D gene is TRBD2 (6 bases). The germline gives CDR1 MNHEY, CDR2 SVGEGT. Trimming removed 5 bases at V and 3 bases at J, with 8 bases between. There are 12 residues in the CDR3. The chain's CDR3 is CASSAGLYEQYF. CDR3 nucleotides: TGTGCCAGCAGTGCGGGGCTCTACGAGCAGTACTTC.

DNA of the CDR3: TGTGCCAGTAGTATGGGAGGGATGAACACTGAAGCTTTCTTT. The encoded protein is CASSMGGMNTEAFF. The V gene is TRBV19, the J gene TRBJ1-1; D uncertain. Germline V lookup: CDR1 LNHDA, CDR2 SQIVND (reference sequence). V was pared by 3 bases and J by 0 bases, with 8 bases between. The CDR3 is 14 amino acids. The variable domain in full, with the rest retrieved from reference TRBV19 and TRBJ1-1, is DGGITQSPKYLFRKEGQNVTLSCEQNLNHDAMYWYRQDPGQGLRLIYYSQIVNDFQKGDIAEGYSVSREKKESFPLTVTSAQKNPTAFYLCASSMGGMNTEAFFGQGTRLTVV.

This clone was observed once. The CDR3, as DNA: TGTGCCAGCAGTTTGTCGGACACAGATACGCAGTATTTT. Translated, it gives CASSLSDTDTQYF. The chain combines TRBV27 with TRBJ2-3; D uncertain. The V gene's germline CDR1 is MNHEY and CDR2 SMNVEV (reference sequence). This CDR3 spans 13 amino acids. With 3 bases removed from V and 2 bases from J, the gap between germline ends came to 6 bases.